One sample yielded the 29 T cell receptor beta chains listed below, sequenced in a study of CD8 T cells in Susac syndrome. RNA in amounts of about 0.5 to 1 ug was reverse transcribed with random hexamers. One entry per CDR3 protein results from TCRdb running MiXCR on the immunoSEQ multiplex PCR reads. Here the sample spans 100,000 to 150,000 distinct CDR3 sequences, roughly 80% being singletons. The sample was CD8+ T cells from PBMCs. The receptors originated from a human donor with multiple sclerosis.

This chain joins TRBV5-6 and TRBJ1-2; 8 nucleotides match TRBD1. CDR1 and CDR2 from the germline V gene are SGHDT and YYEEEE. Trimming took 3 bases from V and 6 from J; bases not matched to a gene: 7. The CDR3 is 14 residues long. For the CDR3, the DNA is TGTGCCAGCAGCTGGGGGGACAGGTTGAATGGCTACACCTTC. Its protein product is CASSWGDRLNGYTF.

This clonotype has a single count. In DNA, the CDR3 is TGCGCCAGCAGCCAGGGACTAGAGTTAGATACGCAGTATTTT. It encodes CASSQGLELDTQYF. The chain links TRBV4-3 to TRBJ2-3, with TRBD2 identical over 8 bases. CDR3 size: 14 residues. The trim removed 3 bases at V and 5 bases at J, leaving 4 bases unmatched. Looked up from germline, CDR1 is LGHNA and CDR2 is YSLEER.

V is TRBV24-1 and J is TRBJ2-2; possible D gene TRBD2, 5 bases. Trimming stripped 4 bases from V and 9 bases from J, with 11 bases between. The CDR3 extends over 13 amino acids. Germline CDR1 is KGHDR and CDR2 is SFDVKD. Here the CDR3 DNA reads TGTGCCACCAGTGACTTAGGGAGTTGGGAGCTGTTTTTT. This translates into CATSDLGSWELFF.

V usage is TRBV4-2 and J usage is TRBJ1-4, with D hard to call. Deletions cut 3 bases from V and 2 bases from J, with 16 bases between. This CDR3 contains 17 residues. CDR1 and CDR2 (germline): LGHNA, YNFKEQ. DNA of the CDR3: TGTGCCAGCAGCCATCGTGAGGGAGTTTTGACTAATGAAAAACTGTTTTTT. Translated: CASSHREGVLTNEKLFF.

This chain joins TRBV6-1 and TRBJ2-1; 7 nucleotides match TRBD2. The junction had 14 bases not matched to a gene; V was cut back by 7 bases and J by 5 bases. Germline V gives CDR1 MNHNS, CDR2 SASEGT. This CDR3 spans 16 amino acids. The CDR3 DNA sequence: TGTGCCAGCACCCTAGCCGGGGAGGGCACAGACAATGAGCAGTTCTTC. Encoded protein: CASTLAGEGTDNEQFF.

In this sample, this clonotype turned up a few times. Here the CDR3 reads CASSILAGETVPDTQYF. Written as DNA, the CDR3 is TGTGCCAGCAGCATCCTAGCGGGTGAGACTGTACCAGATACGCAGTATTTT. This chain links TRBV13 with TRBJ2-3, with 8 bases fitting TRBD2. The V gene end was trimmed by 5 bases and the J gene end by 4 bases; junction bases not matched to a gene: 14. Germline values: CDR1 PRHDT, CDR2 FYEKMQ (reference sequence). The CDR3 has 17 residues. Full variable domain (remainder filled in from reference TRBV13 and TRBJ2-3): AAGVIQSPRHLIKEKRETATLKCYPIPRHDTVYWYQQGPGQDPQFLISFYEKMQSDKGSIPDRFSAQQFSDYHSELNMSSLELGDSALYFCASSILAGETVPDTQYFGPGTRLTVL.

The chain links TRBV7-9 to TRBJ1-5; D remains ambiguous. Deletions cut 1 base from V and 3 bases from J, with 10 bases between. This CDR3 comprises 15 residues. The V gene's germline CDR1 is SEHNR and CDR2 FQNEAQ (reference sequence). CDR3 coding DNA: TGTGCCAGCAGCTTAGATGAGGAGAACAATCAGCCCCAGCATTTT. As protein: CASSLDEENNQPQHF.

The chain joins TRBV11-2 to TRBJ2-1; tentatively, D is TRBD2 (7 bases). V was pared by 5 bases and J by 4 bases, with 21 bases between. The CDR3 loop spans 17 amino acids. The V gene's germline CDR1 is SGHAT and CDR2 FQNNGV. CDR3 loop: CASSLTSGGGKYNEQFF. CDR3 sequence (DNA): TGTGCCAGCAGCCTTACCTCGGGGGGCGGTAAATACAATGAGCAGTTCTTC.

The sample holds one count of this clonotype. This chain uses TRBV24-1 with TRBJ2-2; 11 positions agree with TRBD1. The CDR3 totals 17 residues. V trimming: 0 bases; J trimming: 5 bases; junction bases outside the gene matches: 4. Germline assignment: CDR1 KGHDR and CDR2 SFDVKD. The DNA for the CDR3 is TGTGCCACCAGTGATTTGCGGGGACAGGGGGTTACCGGGGAGCTGTTTTTT. Its protein is CATSDLRGQGVTGELFF.

The chain couples TRBV11-2 to TRBJ2-7; 7 bases are shared with TRBD2. The CDR3 loop spans 15 amino acids. CDR1 and CDR2 (germline): SGHAT, FQNNGV. V shed 2 bases, J shed 2 bases, and the junction held 6 bases outside the gene matches. In DNA, the CDR3 is TGTGCCAGCAGCTTAAGTCCCGGGAGGCCCTACGAGCAGTACGTC. Translated, it gives CASSLSPGRPYEQYV.

The rearrangement joins TRBV7-9 to TRBJ2-1; tentatively, D is TRBD2 (5 bases). Germline V gene lookup returns CDR1 SEHNR and CDR2 FQNEAQ (reference sequence). The V end was cut by 7 bases, the J end by 2 bases, with 12 bases between. The length of the CDR3 is 14 residues. CDR3 sequence reads: CASMSKRTYNEQFF. As DNA, the CDR3 is TGTGCCAGCATGTCTAAGCGGACCTACAATGAGCAGTTCTTC.

The chain is built from TRBV6-5 and TRBJ1-1, with D maybe TRBD1 (6 bases). With 2 bases removed from V and 3 bases from J, the gap between germline ends came to 13 bases. Looked up from germline, CDR1 is MNHEY and CDR2 is SVGAGI. The CDR3 totals 15 residues. CDR3 DNA sequence: TGTGCCAGCAGTTACCTTACAGGGCGGGACACTGAAGCTTTCTTT. This codes for CASSYLTGRDTEAFF.

This chain joins TRBV19 and TRBJ2-3; no clear D gene. Germline loops: CDR1 LNHDA, CDR2 SQIVND (reference sequence). The CDR3 totals 13 residues. Trimming pared 6 bases from V and 5 bases from J, leaving 12 bases between. The CDR3 sequence is CASRVGAGDTQYF. The DNA of the CDR3 is TGTGCCAGTAGGGTAGGTGCTGGAGATACGCAGTATTTT.

The V call is TRBV12-3 or TRBV12-4, the J call TRBJ2-7; 8 nucleotides align to TRBD1. This CDR3 has 15 residues. V shed 1 base and J 2 bases; nucleotides not matched to a gene: 4. CDR3 sequence: CASSLGGQEAYEQYF. The DNA for the CDR3 is TGTGCCAGCAGTTTAGGGGGACAGGAAGCCTACGAGCAGTACTTC.

The chain is built from TRBV20-1 and TRBJ2-1; 8 nucleotides match TRBD2. The CDR3 spans 17 residues. CDR1 DFQATT and CDR2 SNEGSKA come from the germline V gene (reference sequence). Trimming removed 2 bases from V and 6 bases from J; junction bases left unmatched: 15. The CDR3 coding sequence is TGCAGTGCTAGAACGCCCTTGGGAAGCGGGGGTCGCAATGAGCAGTTCTTC. This codes for CSARTPLGSGGRNEQFF.

The chain has TRBV7-2 and TRBJ1-6; D is unresolved. V lost 4 bases and J 12 bases, leaving 7 bases between the germline ends. The V gene's germline CDR1 is SGHTA and CDR2 FQGNSA. The CDR3 sequence is 11 residues long. The CDR3 region has the DNA TGTGCCAGCAGCTCGGGCGGACCCCTCCACTTT. The encoded protein is CASSSGGPLHF.

The chain uses TRBV28 and TRBJ2-3; TRBD1 agrees at 8 bases. The junction had 7 bases not matched to a gene; V was cut back by 5 bases and J by 3 bases. Germline values: CDR1 MDHEN, CDR2 SYDVKM. This CDR3 spans 15 amino acids. CDR3 sequence (DNA): TGTGCCAGCAGTAACACAGGGGGGAGGACAGATACGCAGTATTTT. Its translation: CASSNTGGRTDTQYF.

This clonotype was picked up a small number of times. The chain links TRBV5-6 to TRBJ2-7; tentative D call: TRBD1 (6 bases). The CDR3 totals 13 residues. The V gene's germline CDR1 is SGHDT and CDR2 YYEEEE. The V end lost 4 bases, the J end lost 2 bases, and 10 bases lay between the germline ends. The CDR3 loop reads CASSPGTTYEQYV. The CDR3 coding sequence is TGTGCCAGCAGCCCCGGGACAACCTACGAGCAGTACGTC.

This chain connects TRBV20-1 to TRBJ2-1, with D unclear. Per germline, CDR1 DFQATT and CDR2 SNEGSKA (reference sequence). There are 16 residues in the CDR3. V dropped 0 bases and J dropped 6 bases, with 18 bases sitting between them. The CDR3 reads CSAREVTSTLLNEQFF. CDR3 bases: TGCAGTGCTAGAGAGGTCACGTCGACACTTCTCAATGAGCAGTTCTTC.

CDR3 coding DNA: TGTGCCAGCAGCTTGGGGCTAGCGGGGGGCCCGGAGACCCAGTACTTC. Its protein product is CASSLGLAGGPETQYF. The V call is TRBV5-4, the J call TRBJ2-5; the match to TRBD2 covers 11 bases. CDR3 length: 16 amino acids. The J segment lost 5 bases and the V segment lost 0 bases, leaving 6 bases of the junction unmatched. Germline assignment: CDR1 SGHNT and CDR2 YYREEE (reference sequence).

This chain uses TRBV5-4 with TRBJ2-2; perhaps TRBD1 as D (7 bases). Trimming shortened V by 4 bases and J by 4 bases, and 11 bases separated the two germline ends. The germline CDR1 and CDR2 sequences are SGHNT and YYREEE (reference sequence). The CDR3 is made up of 14 amino acids. CDR3: CASSGGTATGELFF. The CDR3 coding sequence is TGTGCCAGCAGCGGCGGGACAGCCACCGGGGAGCTGTTTTTT. Looking up the rest from reference TRBV5-4 and TRBJ2-2 gives the full variable domain: ETGVTQSPTHLIKTRGQQVTLRCSSQSGHNTVSWYQQALGQGPQFIFQYYREEENGRGNFPPRFSGLQFPNYSSELNVNALELDDSALYLCASSGGTATGELFFGEGSRLTVL.

The V gene is TRBV4-1, the J gene TRBJ2-1, with TRBD2 matching 7 bases. The CDR3 length is 16 residues. Germline V gives CDR1 MGHRA, CDR2 YSYEKL. V lost 1 base, J lost 5 bases, and 8 bases stayed unmatched. CDR3: CASSQVGGRFDNEQFF. The CDR3 coding sequence is TGCGCCAGCAGCCAAGTCGGGGGGAGATTCGACAATGAGCAGTTCTTC.

The V and J genes are TRBV28 and TRBJ2-7; 8 nucleotides align to TRBD1. The CDR3 covers 13 residues. V was pared by 5 bases and J by 5 bases, with 5 bases of the junction left unmatched. Germline CDR1 reads MDHEN; CDR2 reads SYDVKM. CDR3 in amino acids: CASSRTGQNEQYF. CDR3 nucleotide sequence: TGTGCCAGCAGTCGGACAGGGCAGAACGAGCAGTACTTC.

The gene calls are TRBV4-1 and TRBJ1-5, with D hard to call. The CDR3 is 15 residues long. Germline assignment: CDR1 MGHRA and CDR2 YSYEKL. The V end was cut by 2 bases, the J end by 0 bases, with 8 bases between. CDR3 DNA sequence: TGCGCCAGCAGCCAACGGAAGGGTAGCAATCAGCCCCAGCATTTT. Translated: CASSQRKGSNQPQHF.

The V and J genes are TRBV4-1 and TRBJ2-1; D not resolved. Looked up from germline, CDR1 is MGHRA and CDR2 is YSYEKL. The ends were cut back, 1 base at V and 3 bases at J, with 13 bases in the middle. The CDR3 extends over 16 amino acids. This CDR3 is CASSQVSVPIYNEQFF. The CDR3 coding sequence is TGCGCCAGCAGCCAAGTTAGTGTACCTATCTACAATGAGCAGTTCTTC.

The chain has TRBV9 and TRBJ2-3; TRBD2 matches at 10 bases. The CDR3 loop spans 17 amino acids. The V gene's germline CDR1 is SGDLS and CDR2 YYNGEE. The J segment lost 5 bases and the V segment lost 6 bases, leaving 15 bases of the junction unmatched. DNA for the CDR3: TGTGCCAGCACCTCGGCGTTAGCGGGGGGTGAGATAGATACGCAGTATTTT. Its protein product is CASTSALAGGEIDTQYF.

The V call is TRBV9, the J call TRBJ1-4; TRBD1 matches at 8 bases. With 4 bases clipped from V and 7 bases from J, the junction kept 12 bases outside the gene matches. The CDR3 contains 16 residues. CDR1 SGDLS and CDR2 YYNGEE come from the germline V gene. The CDR3: CASSPGTGSTAEKLFF. The CDR3 nucleotides read TGTGCCAGCAGCCCAGGGACAGGCAGTACGGCTGAAAAACTGTTTTTT.

Notes on this clonotype: The junction departs from germline at one end; a sequencing error may be responsible. This chain links TRBV6-4 with TRBJ1-1; D is ambiguous. The CDR3 consists of 13 residues. CDR1 and CDR2 (germline): MRHNA, SNTAGT. As DNA, the CDR3 is TGTGCCAGCAGCGAAGCCAGTAACACTGAAGTTTTCTTT. Translating it yields CASSEASNTEVFF.

J is TRBJ1-3 and V is TRBV10-3; no definite D call. The V gene's germline CDR1 is ENHRY and CDR2 SYGVKD. The CDR3 totals 17 residues. V lost 0 bases to trimming and J lost 0 bases, with 12 bases between them. The CDR3 bases are TGTGCCATCAGTGAGTCGATGGCCCGCGCCTCTGGAAACACCATATATTTT. Its protein product is CAISESMARASGNTIYF.